Here is one TCR beta chain with its context. Its antigen is undetermined. With approximately 10 days of culture completed, CD4+ T cells were isolated. Two doses of either BNT162b2 or mRNA-1273 were given to each participant. Nobody among the vaccine recipients had prior SARS-CoV-2 infection (nucleocapsid antibodies were negative). The authors exchanged half the medium for IL-2 medium on days 3 and 7. This sample was included in a study of vaccination effects on CD4 cells after COVID-19. Turning to the study itself: Under the ViraFEST assay, PBMC were stimulated with viral peptide pools so that antigen-specific CD4+ T cells expanded. Sequencing was performed afterwards.

TCRdb's table, derived via immunoSEQ multiplex PCR, lists solely in-frame clones and lacks some. The sample includes 40,000 or so clones, approximately 77% of them seen just once. Findings and limits, study-wide: Marked contraction was observed in infection-induced and vaccine-induced clones late after vaccination.

Germline V lookup: CDR1 SNHLY, CDR2 FYNNEI. The CDR3 is made up of 14 amino acids. V was pared by 4 bases and J by 4 bases, with 11 bases between. This rearrangement joins TRBV2 to TRBJ1-5; no firm D call. This sample comprised CD4+ T cells from PBMCs cultured without peptide, obtained after COVID-19 vaccination. The receptor's source is a human donor who received a COVID-19 vaccine. The CDR3: CASSGIGINQPQHF. DNA for the CDR3: TGTGCCAGCAGTGGTATAGGGATAAATCAGCCCCAGCATTTT.